This T cell receptor (beta chain) is drawn from a study of spatial heterogeneity in lung cancer. Germline trimming cut 4 bases from V and 4 bases from J; bases unmatched to any gene: 5. Germline lookup yields CDR1 LNHNV and CDR2 YYDKDF (reference sequence). The CDR3 sequence is 15 residues long. Via MiXCR, TCRdb re-called the 5' RACE reads, giving one row per CDR3 protein. The repertoire has approximately 25,000 distinct CDR3 sequences, approximately 7% of them found once; the top ten carry 13% to 15%. This clonotype was seen more than once but under ten times. The time point is: sample taken at primary tumor resection. Extraction of whole RNA from tumor, nontumor lung or frozen PBMC preceded unsorted sequencing.

The input for sequencing was PBMCs, taken at surgery. The chain joins TRBV15 to TRBJ2-1, with 9 bases fitting TRBD2. This sequence originates from a male donor with early-stage non-small cell lung cancer. DNA for the CDR3: TGTGCCACCAGCATTAGCGGGAGAGGGTACAATGAGCAGTTCTTC. Protein: CATSISGRGYNEQFF.